This note documents a single T cell receptor beta chain sequence. These data are taken from a study of control samples from healthy donors and cancer patients. Measured with immunoSEQ multiplex PCR; TCRdb has only the in-frame clones, and not every one. Here the sample spans approximately 170,000 clones, 80% to 95% being singletons. The specimen was blood. The sequence derives from a woman aged 55-75 years in good health.

CDR3 sequence reads: CAISEGAVRYGYTF. CDR3 DNA: TGTGCCATCAGTGAGGGGGCAGTACGCTATGGCTACACCTTC. This chain links TRBV10-3 with TRBJ1-2, with D possibly TRBD1 on 5 matching bases. The CDR3 extends over 14 amino acids. V shed 2 bases and J shed 4 bases, with 11 bases lying between them. Germline V gene data show CDR1 as ENHRY and CDR2 as SYGVKD.